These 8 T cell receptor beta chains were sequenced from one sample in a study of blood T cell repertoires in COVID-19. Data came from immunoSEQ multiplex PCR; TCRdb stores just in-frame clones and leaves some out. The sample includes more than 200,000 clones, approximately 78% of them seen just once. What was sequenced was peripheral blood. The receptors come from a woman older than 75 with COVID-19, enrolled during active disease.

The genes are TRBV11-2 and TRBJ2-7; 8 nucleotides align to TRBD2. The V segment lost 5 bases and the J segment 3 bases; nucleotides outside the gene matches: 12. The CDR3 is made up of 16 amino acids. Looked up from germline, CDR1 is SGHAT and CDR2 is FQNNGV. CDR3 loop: CASSAQGTRQFYEQYF. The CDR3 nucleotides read TGTGCCAGCAGCGCCCAGGGGACTAGACAGTTCTACGAGCAGTACTTC.

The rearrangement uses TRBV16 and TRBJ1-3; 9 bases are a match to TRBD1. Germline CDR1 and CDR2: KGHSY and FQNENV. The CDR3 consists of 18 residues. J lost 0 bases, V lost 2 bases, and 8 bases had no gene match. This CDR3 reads CASSQRGQGSFSGNTIYF. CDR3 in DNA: TGTGCCAGCAGCCAACGGGGACAGGGATCCTTCTCTGGAAACACCATATATTTT.

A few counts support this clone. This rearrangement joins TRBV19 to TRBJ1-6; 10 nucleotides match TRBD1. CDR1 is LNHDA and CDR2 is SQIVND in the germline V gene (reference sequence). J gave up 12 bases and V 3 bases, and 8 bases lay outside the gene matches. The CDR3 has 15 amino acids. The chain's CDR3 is CASSIATGGVLPLHF. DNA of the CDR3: TGTGCCAGTAGTATTGCGACAGGGGGCGTCTTACCCCTCCACTTT.

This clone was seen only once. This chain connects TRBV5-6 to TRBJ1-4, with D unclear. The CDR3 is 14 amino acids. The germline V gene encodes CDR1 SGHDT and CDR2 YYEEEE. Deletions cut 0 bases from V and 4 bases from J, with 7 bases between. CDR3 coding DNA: TGTGCCAGCAGCTTGGTCGGAGGTAATGAAAAACTGTTTTTT. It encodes CASSLVGGNEKLFF.

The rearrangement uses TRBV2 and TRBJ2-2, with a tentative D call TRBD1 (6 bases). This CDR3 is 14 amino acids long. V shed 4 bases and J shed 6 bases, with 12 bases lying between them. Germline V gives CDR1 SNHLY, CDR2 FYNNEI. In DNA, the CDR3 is TGTGCCAGCAGTGGTCAGGGGTTTCCCGGGGAGCTGTTTTTT. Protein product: CASSGQGFPGELFF.

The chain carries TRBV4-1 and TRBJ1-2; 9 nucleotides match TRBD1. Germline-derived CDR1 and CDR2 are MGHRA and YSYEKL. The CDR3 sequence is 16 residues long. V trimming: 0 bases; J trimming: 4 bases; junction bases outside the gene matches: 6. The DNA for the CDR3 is TGCGCCAGCAGCCAAGAAGGACAGGGGAACGCCTATGGCTACACCTTC. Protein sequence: CASSQEGQGNAYGYTF.

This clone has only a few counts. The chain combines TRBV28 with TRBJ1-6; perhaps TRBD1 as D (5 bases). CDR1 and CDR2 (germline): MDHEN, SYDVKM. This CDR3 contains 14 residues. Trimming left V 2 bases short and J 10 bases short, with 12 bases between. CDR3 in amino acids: CASSLRPGESPLHF. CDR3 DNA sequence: TGTGCCAGCAGTTTACGTCCGGGGGAGTCACCCCTCCACTTT.

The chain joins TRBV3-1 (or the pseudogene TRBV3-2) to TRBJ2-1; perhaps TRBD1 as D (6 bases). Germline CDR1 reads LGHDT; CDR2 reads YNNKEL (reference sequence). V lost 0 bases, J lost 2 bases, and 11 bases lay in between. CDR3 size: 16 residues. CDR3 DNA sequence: TGTGCCAGCAGCCAAGAAGGGGGAATCACCTACAATGAGCAGTTCTTC. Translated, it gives CASSQEGGITYNEQFF.